The following is a T cell receptor beta chain sequence with its context. What this receptor recognizes is not known. No much larger clone is present one base from it, and per-base qualities are unavailable. CDR3 length: 16 amino acids, cysteine to phenylalanine. The CDR3 DNA has 48 bases and is translated from base 1. The germline ends are 12 bases apart after V is trimmed by 0 bases and J by 0 bases. From the germline V gene, CDR1 is SGHRS and CDR2 is YFSETQ. The treatment or condition label for this specimen denotes: approximately nine-day PBMC culture with coronavirus spike peptide pools or control peptides (ViraFEST assay). CD4+ T cells from unexposed donors were collected before the COVID-19 pandemic (2011-2018). The ViraFEST assay, used in the study, expanded antigen-specific T cells with peptide pools and then identified the expanded clonotypes through TCR sequencing. PBMCs were cultured at under 2.5 million per well in IMDM supplemented with about 5.5% human AB serum and 9 to 10 IU/ml IL-2, with approximately 9.5 ug/ml peptide pools added. On days 3 and 7, half of the culture medium was replaced with fresh IL-2-containing medium. CD4+ T cells were isolated after approximately 10 days of culture through negative selection using the EasySep CD4+ T cell isolation kit. As cell number allowed, CD4+ T cells from unexposed donors were tested for reactivity to SARS-CoV-2 S and N and to four common cold coronavirus spike pools. Ficoll-Paque Plus gradient centrifugation was used to isolate PBMCs from whole blood, and the isolated PBMCs were then either used fresh or cryopreserved at -140C. In general, triplicate wells were set up for every culture condition. The leukapheresis product used for the unexposed donors was purchased from a commercial source.

The data are from a study of vaccination and CD4 T cells after COVID-19 (dated by TCRdb to 2021 to 2024). With respect to the entire study: The convalescent cohort comprised six males and four females, including two Hispanic individuals, seven Caucasians, two Asians and one multiracial person. Participants got two doses of the Pfizer-BioNTech BNT162b2 vaccine (n=8) or two doses of the Moderna mRNA-1273 vaccine (n=2). The time from the second vaccine dose to post-vaccine blood sampling had a median of roughly 79 days and ranged from about 12 to 241 days. Culture stimuli were overlapping spike peptide pools from SARS-CoV-2 and from the common cold coronaviruses HCoV-NL63, HCoV-OC43 and HCoV-229E. At the TCR clonotype level, an earlier paper using these donors assessed memory CD4+ T cell crossreactivity between SARS-CoV-2 and common cold coronavirus spike proteins. As controls, cultures received a CEFX viral epitope pool (the positive control), an HIV-1 Nef peptide pool (the negative control), or no peptide at all. In over 8 COVID-19 convalescent patients and a handful of infection-naive healthy vaccine recipients, the spike-specific CD4+ TCR repertoire before mRNA vaccination was compared with the repertoire after mRNA vaccination. Post-COVID blood samples were collected from convalescent patients a median of about 92 days after diagnosis, with a range of about 35 to 161 days. Summary of the overall study and its limitations: An increase in the median number of SARS-CoV-2-reactive clonotypes from 20 to 25 after infection to about 39 after vaccination was observed, but the change was not found to be significant. Only a relatively small number of convalescent patients were included in the study, and early timepoints following natural infection were not analyzed. In convalescent patients, nearly all vaccine-specific clones (304 of 307) were found to be mono-reactive for SARS-CoV-2 spike rather than cross-reactive with common cold coronaviruses. In convalescent patients, a median approximately 90% of post-vaccine SARS-CoV-2-reactive clones were detected only after vaccination, suggesting vaccine-specific priming.

The library came from PCR. TCR sequencing of DNA from cultured CD4+ T cells used the Oncomine TCR Beta short-read assay at the Johns Hopkins FTIC core. The QIAamp micro DNA kit was used to extract genomic DNA from the cultured CD4+ T cells. Oncomine TCR Beta libraries from cultured CD4+ T cells were pooled with unique dual indexes and sequenced on an Illumina iSeq 100. As for how the authors treated the data: Non-productive sequences were removed, and CDR3s not starting with C, not ending with F or W, or shorter than 7 amino acids were discarded. The MANAFEST web application was used to identify antigen-specific clonotypes by comparing peptide-stimulated wells against reference wells and other culture wells. An FDR below 0.05, an odds ratio above 5, and a productive frequency above 0.1% in at least two of three replicate wells were required for clones to be considered positive. A clonotype counted as cross-reactive if it showed significant expansion both in the SARS-CoV-2 spike wells and in at least one common cold coronavirus spike condition. Levenshtein distances (stringdist) and unrooted phylogenetic trees (ape) in R version 3.6.1 were used to assess CDR3 homology. TCRdb applied fastp at Q25 and MiXCR to the public reads, then kept only in-frame beta chains. When rows share a CDR3 protein, they turn into one entry using the most common DNA and genes. V and J calls and clone size were set by TCRdb, not the authors. The sample has roughly 8,000 distinct CDR3 sequences on record, around a third of them singletons. The leading ten clones occupy roughly an eighth of the sample.

Sample: CD4+ T cells from blood, cultured in vitro. The origin of this receptor is a human donor in good health. Recombination connected TRBV5-1 to TRBJ1-2; tentative D gene TRBD1, with 5 bases matching. In nucleotides, the sequence is TGCGCCAGCAGCTTGGCGGTGACAGCCTCTAACTATGGCTACACCTTC. Its translation reads: CASSLAVTASNYGYTF.